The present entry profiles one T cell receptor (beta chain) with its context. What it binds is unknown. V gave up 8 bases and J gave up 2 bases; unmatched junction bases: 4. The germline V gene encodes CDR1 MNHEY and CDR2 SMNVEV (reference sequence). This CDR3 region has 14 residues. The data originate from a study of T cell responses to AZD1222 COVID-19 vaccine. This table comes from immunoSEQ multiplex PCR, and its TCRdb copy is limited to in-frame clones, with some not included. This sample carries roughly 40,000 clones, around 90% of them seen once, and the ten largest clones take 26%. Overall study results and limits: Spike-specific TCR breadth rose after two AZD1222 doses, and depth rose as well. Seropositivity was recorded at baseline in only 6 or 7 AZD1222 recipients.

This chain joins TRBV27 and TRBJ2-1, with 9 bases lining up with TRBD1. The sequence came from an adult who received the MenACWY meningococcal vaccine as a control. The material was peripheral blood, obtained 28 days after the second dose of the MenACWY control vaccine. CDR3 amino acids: CASAGQGPYNEQFF. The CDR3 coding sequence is TGTGCCAGCGCCGGACAGGGGCCCTACAATGAGCAGTTCTTC.